A single sample gave rise to the 10 T cell receptor beta chains below, sequenced in a study of neurological immune-mediated disorders. TCRdb fed the 5' RACE reads into MiXCR, producing one record per CDR3 protein. The profile shows approximately 44,000 distinct CDR3 sequences, roughly 15% of them singletons. Sequenced sample: CD4+ T cells from blood. The receptors stem from a woman in her sixties or seventies with HTLV-1-associated myelopathy (HAM/TSP).

This clonotype was counted a single time. Because the CDR3's place on the DNA is in doubt, the DNA is left out and the CDR3 is given as listed by TCRdb. The V and J genes are TRBV18 and TRBJ1-2; TRBD1, as called in the table, went unchecked against the DNA. The CDR3 length is 22 residues, termini included. Germline CDR1 is KGHSH and CDR2 is LQKENI. CDR3: CASSPRERGNEQFFGPGIGYTF.

This clonotype was seen at least ten times. The chain joins TRBV18 to TRBJ2-3; no clear D gene. Germline V CDR1 and CDR2: KGHSH, LQKENI. Between the trimmed V and J ends, which lost 2 bases and 3 bases, there was a span of 12 bases. This CDR3 spans 15 amino acids. The CDR3 spells CASSPSLDSTDTQYF. As DNA, the CDR3 is TGTGCCAGCTCACCATCCCTAGATTCTACAGATACGCAGTATTTT.

This clonotype appeared many times. CDR3 sequence reads: CASSRTDTSYGYTF. DNA for the CDR3: TGTGCCAGCAGCCGGACAGATACCTCCTATGGCTACACCTTC. The chain employs TRBV7-9 and TRBJ1-2; possibly TRBD1 for D (6 bases). The CDR3 has 14 amino acids. Trimming removed 5 bases at V and 4 bases at J, with 14 bases between. CDR1 SEHNR and CDR2 FQNEAQ come from the germline V gene (reference sequence).

This clonotype appeared many times. V gene TRBV16 combines with J gene TRBJ2-7; possible D gene TRBD1, 6 bases. V shed 3 bases and J shed 1 base, with 16 bases lying between them. The CDR3 length is 16 residues. Germline CDR1 and CDR2: KGHSY and FQNENV. This chain's CDR3 is CASSHFDRTGSYEQYF. CDR3 nucleotides: TGTGCCAGCAGCCATTTCGACAGGACCGGATCCTACGAGCAGTACTTC.

This clonotype turned up a few times. The chain combines TRBV27 with TRBJ1-2; 9 nucleotides match TRBD1. Germline-derived CDR1 and CDR2 are MNHEY and SMNVEV (reference sequence). This CDR3 has 18 amino acids. J lost 2 bases, V lost 2 bases, and 12 bases had no gene match. The chain's CDR3 is CASSLTFTTGGYNYGYTF. The CDR3 region has the DNA TGTGCCAGCAGTTTAACCTTCACGACAGGGGGGTACAACTATGGCTACACCTTC.

This clonotype was found many times. The chain links TRBV10-3 to TRBJ2-2; D gene uncertain. The V end was cut by 8 bases, the J end by 2 bases, with 15 bases between. CDR1 is ENHRY, CDR2 SYGVKD, per germline. This CDR3 spans 15 amino acids. CDR3 loop: CAIQPSGPNTGELFF. CDR3 DNA sequence: TGTGCCATCCAACCCTCCGGACCCAACACCGGGGAGCTGTTTTTT.

In this sample, this clonotype turned up many times. CDR3 nucleotide sequence: TGCGCCAGCAGCGTGGGAGGGGGCGTAGGCGGCGAGCAGTACTTC. Protein: CASSVGGGVGGEQYF. This rearrangement joins TRBV5-1 to TRBJ2-7; either TRBD1 or TRBD2 may supply D (7 bases each). The CDR3 loop spans 15 amino acids. Per germline, CDR1 SGHRS and CDR2 YFSETQ. Trimming removed 4 bases from V and 6 bases from J, with 20 bases in between. Filled out from reference TRBV5-1 and TRBJ2-7, the complete variable domain reads KAGVTQTPRYLIKTRGQQVTLSCSPISGHRSVSWYQQTPGQGLQFLFEYFSETQRNKGNFPGRFSGRQFSNSRSEMNVSTLELGDSALYLCASSVGGGVGGEQYFGPGTRLTVT.

This clonotype was observed at least ten times. The rearrangement uses TRBV12-3 or TRBV12-4 and TRBJ1-5; 8 bases agree with TRBD1. The CDR3 sequence is 14 residues long. Losses at the gene ends were 5 bases for V and 6 bases for J; bases not matched to a gene: 6. CDR3 amino acids: CASSGGQGGQPQHF. CDR3 bases: TGTGCCAGCAGTGGAGGACAGGGAGGTCAGCCCCAGCATTTT.

This clonotype came up once. The gene calls are TRBV9 and TRBJ2-1; 9 nucleotides line up with TRBD1. The CDR3 consists of 15 residues. The V gene end was trimmed by 3 bases and the J gene end by 6 bases; junction bases not matched to a gene: 7. The germline V gene encodes CDR1 SGDLS and CDR2 YYNGEE. CDR3 in DNA: TGTGCCAGCAGCGCGGGGGGACAGGGTATCAATGAGCAGTTCTTC. It encodes CASSAGGQGINEQFF.

In its sample, this clonotype was seen many times. The rearrangement links TRBV11-2 to TRBJ2-1; 9 bases are shared with TRBD1. The J segment lost 5 bases and the V segment lost 0 bases, leaving 8 bases of the junction unmatched. Looked up from germline, CDR1 is SGHAT and CDR2 is FQNNGV. CDR3 length: 17 amino acids. In DNA form, the CDR3 reads TGTGCCAGCAGCTTAGATAGGGGGACAGGGATGAACAATGAGCAGTTCTTC. The encoded protein is CASSLDRGTGMNNEQFF.